This T cell receptor (beta chain) was identified during a study of CD8+CD57+ T cells in acquired aplastic anemia (dated by TCRdb to the late 2010s). Turning to the overall study: Extracted DNA from sorted CD4+ and CD8+ cells averaged approximately 3 ug, ranging from roughly 0.2 to 30 ug. An average of roughly 9.8 million reads for CD4+ cells and 11 million to 13 million reads for CD8+ cells was obtained from healthy donor samples.

V loses 0 bases, J loses 5 bases, and the germline ends lie 18 bases apart. CDR1 and CDR2, looked up from the germline V gene, are SGHRS and YFSETQ. The CDR3 runs 16 amino acids, cysteine and phenylalanine included. CDR3 DNA is the only sequence kept; it has 48 bases, read in frame from the first base. This clonotype was seen only once. Its binding antigen is unknown. Base qualities are not provided; no much larger clone lies one nucleotide away. Weak support is all one read offers. The full study reports these points: Nearly 30 CD8+ CDR3 sequences were found in both patients and controls but appeared to be highly expressed in patients and within the immunodominant clones of the patients. Between patients and healthy controls, no significant difference in CD8+ Simpson's diversity was found (P=0.060).

TCR repertoires of sorted CD4+ and CD8+ blood T cells from severe aplastic anemia patients and healthy subjects were deep-sequenced in the study. Ficoll-Paque density gradient centrifugation was used to isolate peripheral blood mononuclear cells. CD4+ and CD8+ T cells were sorted by FACS or magnetic beads before DNA extraction. Profiling of TCR beta VDJ combinations and CDR3 sequences used genomic DNA as the template. An Illumina HiSeq 2000 was the platform used for TCR repertoire sequencing. The study's processing was this. Repertoire assessment relied on Simpson's diversity index, CDR3 size and DJ length profiles, and TRBV/TRBJ rearrangement plots. The most abundant DNA sequence in the deep sequencing data was defined as the immunodominant clone. CDR3 amino acid sequences were checked for sharing across subjects and were also compared against the VDJdb database and published repertoires. TCRdb reworked the public reads: Q25 trimming with fastp, MiXCR clone assembly, productive beta chains retained. Merged by CDR3 protein, the rows form single entries marked with the most common genes and DNA. It is TCRdb's table, rather than the study itself, that gives the V and J calls and clone size. The table for this sample lists about 210,000 distinct CDR3 sequences; 61% of them were counted only once. 25% to 30% of the sample goes to the ten largest clones.

This TCR was recovered from a human donor in good health. The receptor chain draws on TRBV5-1 and TRBJ2-7; matching of 6 bases hints at TRBD2 as the D gene. The specimen was sorted CD4+, CD8+, or CD8+CD57+ T cells (not recorded which) from PBMCs. The CDR3 reads as follows: CASSLALDGSPHEQYF. The bases are TGCGCCAGCAGCTTGGCCTTGGACGGGAGTCCCCACGAGCAGTACTTC.